Sequencing of this T cell receptor (beta chain) was carried out in a study of vaccination effects on CD4 cells after COVID-19. About the study: Two doses of BNT162b2 or mRNA-1273 vaccine were administered to participants.

Libraries were prepared by immunoSEQ multiplex PCR; TCRdb keeps only in-frame clonotypes and omits some of them. The sample has roughly 41,000 clones, less than 70% seen once. Antigen-specific CD4+ T cells expanded by the ViraFEST assay with viral peptide pools were then sequenced. Culture lasted about 10 days before CD4+ T cell isolation. Nucleocapsid antibodies stayed negative before and after vaccination, showing no earlier SARS-CoV-2 infection. A few million PBMC per well received approximately 10 IU/ml IL-2 and roughly 10 ug/ml peptides in culture. With regard to this clone: Its antigen is still unknown.

The trim removed 6 bases at V and 5 bases at J, leaving 7 bases unmatched. Germline loops: CDR1 SGHTA, CDR2 FQGNSA. The CDR3 consists of 14 residues. This material consisted of CD4+ T cells from PBMCs cultured with HCoV-OC43 spike peptides, taken before COVID-19 vaccination. Subset: HCoV-OC43 spike overlapping peptide pool stimulation. The receptor was derived from a human donor who received a COVID-19 vaccine. The chain links TRBV7-2 to TRBJ2-1; 7 bases fit TRBD2. The CDR3 DNA follows: TGTGCCAGCAGTGAGCCGGGACTAAACAATGAGCAGTTCTTC. It yields the protein CASSEPGLNNEQFF. The whole variable domain, remainder taken from reference TRBV7-2 and TRBJ2-1, is GAGVSQSPSNKVTEKGKDVELRCDPISGHTALYWYRQSLGQGLEFLIYFQGNSAPDKSGLPSDRFSAERTGGSVSTLTIQRTQQEDSAVYLCASSEPGLNNEQFFGPGTRLTVL.